Only a few counts were recorded for the clone carrying this T cell receptor (beta chain). The data belong to a study of blood T cell repertoires in COVID-19. Overall study context: Sites across the United States, Italy and Spain contributed samples from acute and convalescent COVID-19. The cDNA or gDNA used as material had been derived from T cells, B-cell-depleted T cells, or PBMCs.

The CDR3 is 17 residues long. The ends lost 7 bases at V and 0 bases at J; junction bases unmatched: 6. Looked up from germline, CDR1 is MNHNY and CDR2 is SVGAGI (reference sequence). Original handling: Reference gene primer amplification gave estimated nucleated cell counts. Clones were sequenced by immunoSEQ multiplex PCR, and TCRdb holds only the in-frame ones, with some missing. D and trimming were read from the DNA, whereas the V and J calls and clone size are those reported in that table. The table lists 90,000 to 100,000 clones, 81% of them singletons, with around a tenth in the top ten. Specimen: peripheral blood. V usage is TRBV6-6 and J usage is TRBJ2-3; 14 bases fit TRBD2. This TCR was recovered from an elderly woman with acute or convalescent COVID-19. The CDR3 loop is CASTRTSGGSSTDTQYF. Written as DNA, the CDR3 is TGTGCCAGCACTCGGACTAGCGGGGGGTCGAGCACAGATACGCAGTATTTT.